The present TCR beta chain was sequenced within a study of vaccination and CD4 T cells after COVID-19 (dated 2022 in TCRdb). Regarding the study in general: Convalescent patients had a positive SARS-CoV-2 result on nasal swab PCR, and of these patients, several had mild disease and one had severe disease. Culture stimuli were overlapping spike peptide pools from SARS-CoV-2 and from the common cold coronaviruses HCoV-NL63, HCoV-OC43 and HCoV-229E. Post-vaccine blood samples were obtained a median of about 77 days after the second vaccine dose, with a range of roughly 14 to 241 days. As controls, cultures received a CEFX viral epitope pool (the positive control), an HIV-1 Nef peptide pool (the negative control), or no peptide at all. Post-COVID blood samples were collected from convalescent patients a median of approximately 93 days after diagnosis, with a range of about 30 to 161 days. Two doses of either the Pfizer-BioNTech BNT162b2 vaccine (n=8) or the Moderna mRNA-1273 vaccine (n=2) were administered to participants. The convalescent cohort comprised six males and four females, including two Hispanic individuals, seven Caucasians, two Asians and one multiracial person. In over 8 COVID-19 convalescent patients and a handful of infection-naive healthy vaccine recipients, researchers compared the spike-specific CD4+ TCR repertoire from before mRNA vaccination with the repertoire from after.

Comments on this clonotype: Its antigen is still unknown. Base qualities are not recorded, but no much larger clone differs from it by a single base.

The library was prepared using PCR. DNA from cultured CD4+ T cells underwent TCR sequencing with the Oncomine TCR Beta short-read assay at the Johns Hopkins FTIC core. The QIAamp micro DNA kit was used to extract genomic DNA from the cultured CD4+ T cells. Oncomine TCR Beta libraries from cultured CD4+ T cells were pooled with unique dual indexes and sequenced on an Illumina iSeq 100. Turning to the authors' computational methods: Non-productive sequences were removed, and CDR3s that did not start with C, did not end with F or W, or were shorter than 7 amino acids were discarded. The MANAFEST web application was used to identify antigen-specific clonotypes by comparing peptide-stimulated wells against reference wells and other culture wells. Positive clones required FDR below 0.05, an odds ratio above 5, and productive frequency above 0.1% in at least two of three replicate wells. Clonotypes that were significantly expanded in both SARS-CoV-2 spike wells and at least one common cold coronavirus spike condition were defined as cross-reactive. Levenshtein distances (stringdist) and unrooted phylogenetic trees (ape) in R version 3.6.1 were used to assess CDR3 homology. The public sequencing data were trimmed at Q25 with fastp and processed into clonotypes with MiXCR by TCRdb, which kept only in-frame beta chains. Every distinct CDR3 protein forms one entry, paired with its most common genes and DNA. TCRdb assigned the V and J calls; the authors' analysis was not used. Counted in this sample were over 14,000 distinct CDR3 sequences; just over 55% of them appeared once. Jointly, the top ten make up around an eighth of the sample.

V has 6 bases trimmed and J has 8 bases trimmed; junction bases matching no gene number 16. Sequences SGHAT (CDR1) and FQDESV (CDR2) are obtained from the germline V gene (reference sequence). The CDR3, cysteine through phenylalanine, is 16 amino acids long. Only CDR3 DNA remains: 48 bases, in frame from the first base. The treatment or condition label on this specimen signifies: roughly 10-day PBMC culture with coronavirus spike peptide pools or control peptides (ViraFEST assay). The ViraFEST assay was used in the study, in which antigen-specific T cells were expanded with peptide pools and expanded clonotypes were subsequently identified by TCR sequencing. Positive SARS-CoV-2 PCR tests in the convalescent patients dated from March to December 2020, before Alpha, Beta and Delta variants emerged in the United States. Approximately 2.1 million PBMCs per well were cultured in IMDM with roughly 4.8% human AB serum and approximately 9.1 IU/ml IL-2, plus 10 ug/ml peptide pools. Half of the culture medium was replaced with fresh IL-2-containing medium on days 3 and 7. CD4+ T cells were isolated after about 10 days of culture through negative selection using the EasySep CD4+ T cell isolation kit. PBMCs were separated from whole blood using Ficoll-Paque Plus gradient centrifugation and then either used fresh or cryopreserved at -140C. In general, triplicate wells were set up for every culture condition.

Points the paper makes about the study in general: The number of convalescent patients in the study was relatively small, and the study did not examine early timepoints following natural infection. Of the vaccine-specific clones in convalescent patients, 304 of 307, or nearly all, reacted only to SARS-CoV-2 spike and did not cross-react with common cold coronaviruses. The median number of SARS-CoV-2-reactive clonotypes rose from around 20 after infection to around 40 after vaccination, but the change was not significant. In convalescent patients, a median about 86% of post-vaccine SARS-CoV-2-reactive clones were detected only after vaccination, suggesting vaccine-specific priming.

The sample taken for sequencing was CD4+ T cells from blood, cultured in vitro. Recombination connected TRBV11-1 to TRBJ2-3; 8 central nucleotides agree with TRBD1. This TCR derives from a human donor who had recovered from COVID-19. CDR3 region: CASRLSPGTGRVTQYF. At the DNA level, the sequence is TGTGCCAGCAGATTATCACCCGGGACAGGCCGGGTTACGCAGTATTTT. The entire variable domain, with the stretches around the CDR3 drawn from the reference TRBV11-1 and TRBJ2-3 proteins, is EAEVAQSPRYKITEKSQAVAFWCDPISGHATLYWYRQILGQGPELLVQFQDESVVDDSQLPKDRFSAERLKGVDSTLKIQPAELGDSAMYLCASRLSPGTGRVTQYFGPGTRLTVL.